This T cell receptor (beta chain) was identified during a study of blood T cells in healthy people across ages. In terms of origin and age, donors were healthy Caucasian individuals from Russia aged about 6 to 90. For the second PCR, which ran for 7 to 11 cycles, a sample-barcoded 5' primer and a J-beta primer mix were used. TCRdb independently ran MiXCR on the 5' RACE reads; one entry per CDR3 protein. The table records fewer than 1 million distinct CDR3 sequences, under 45% of them present only once. This CDR3 has 15 amino acids. Germline-derived CDR1 and CDR2 are MNHNS and SASEGT. With V trimmed by 2 bases and J by 3 bases, 4 bases remained unmatched. The study, taken as a whole, reports: The unknown donor CMV status may have confounded expanded clonotype changes.

The sample holds a few counts of this clonotype. Its antigen is undetermined. This receptor was obtained from a man between 60 and 75 years old in good health. The rearrangement joins TRBV6-1 to TRBJ2-5; the match to TRBD1 covers 9 bases. Sequenced input: blood. The CDR3 DNA follows: TGTGCCAGCAGTGAACGGGGACAGGGAAAAGAGACCCAGTACTTC. Translating it yields CASSERGQGKETQYF.